The next 28 T cell receptor beta chains were all read from a single sample in a study of blood T cell repertoires in COVID-19. Clones were read by immunoSEQ multiplex PCR, and TCRdb kept only the in-frame ones, dropping some. The sample holds about 270,000 clones, 86% seen once. Input material: PBMCs or T cells enriched from blood (not recorded which). All receptors derive from a woman between 18 and 29 years old who had recovered from COVID-19.

A note on this clone: A junction boundary mismatches the germline segment, possibly from a read error. The chain joins TRBV3-1 (or the pseudogene TRBV3-2) to TRBJ2-2; TRBD2 aligns across 8 bases. CDR3 size: 16 residues. From germline, CDR1 is LGHDT and CDR2 YNNKEL (reference sequence). CDR3 DNA sequence: TGTGCCAGCAACCAACGAACTAGCGGGAACACCGGGGAGCTGTTTTTT. It yields the protein CASNQRTSGNTGELFF.

V gene TRBV30 combines with J gene TRBJ2-5; D possibly corresponds to TRBD2 (5 bases). This CDR3 is 13 amino acids long. Germline V lookup: CDR1 GTSNPN, CDR2 SVGIG (reference sequence). V lost 2 bases and J 2 bases, leaving 9 bases between the germline ends. The CDR3 loop reads CAWSSGFQETQYF. DNA of the CDR3: TGTGCCTGGAGTAGCGGCTTTCAAGAGACCCAGTACTTC.

This clone is a singleton in its sample. CDR3 amino acids: CASSLARTGRFYEQYF. The DNA for the CDR3 is TGTGCCAGCAGCTTAGCGAGGACAGGTAGATTCTACGAGCAGTACTTC. The chain uses TRBV7-2 and TRBJ2-7; TRBD1 agrees at 7 bases. V shed 0 bases and J 3 bases; nucleotides not matched to a gene: 8. The germline V gene encodes CDR1 SGHTA and CDR2 FQGNSA. This CDR3 spans 16 amino acids. The whole variable domain, filled in from reference TRBV7-2 and TRBJ2-7, reads GAGVSQSPSNKVTEKGKDVELRCDPISGHTALYWYRQSLGQGLEFLIYFQGNSAPDKSGLPSDRFSAERTGGSVSTLTIQRTQQEDSAVYLCASSLARTGRFYEQYFGPGTRLTVT.

The V gene is TRBV3-1 (or the pseudogene TRBV3-2), the J gene TRBJ1-1; the match to TRBD1 covers 8 bases. CDR1 and CDR2 (germline): LGHDT, YNNKEL (reference sequence). The CDR3 sequence is 13 residues long. Unmatched junction bases numbered 6, after V lost 4 bases and J lost 8 bases. This CDR3 reads CASSRDRDREAFF. DNA of the CDR3: TGTGCCAGCAGCCGCGACCGGGACAGGGAAGCTTTCTTT.

The chain employs TRBV5-1 and TRBJ2-7; 7 bases are a match to TRBD1. Germline trimming cut 2 bases from V and 3 bases from J; bases unmatched to any gene: 8. The length of the CDR3 is 15 residues. The germline gives CDR1 SGHRS, CDR2 YFSETQ. CDR3: CASSFSTGNYYEQYF. The CDR3, as DNA: TGCGCCAGCAGCTTCTCGACAGGGAATTACTACGAGCAGTACTTC.

The chain uses TRBV3-1 (or the pseudogene TRBV3-2) and TRBJ1-1, with D possibly being TRBD1 (5 bases). V lost 4 bases and J lost 4, with 19 bases in between. The germline gives CDR1 LGHDT, CDR2 YNNKEL (reference sequence). This CDR3 has 16 amino acids. The CDR3 coding sequence is TGTGCCAGCAGCCTCCCGGGGGAGGGAACAGGCACTGAAGCTTTCTTT. Its translation: CASSLPGEGTGTEAFF.

CDR3 residues: CASSQDWSDEQFF. The DNA of the CDR3 is TGCGCCAGCAGCCAAGATTGGTCGGATGAGCAGTTCTTC. The V and J genes are TRBV4-3 and TRBJ2-1; D gene unclear. This CDR3 is built from 13 residues. Deletions cut 0 bases from V and 8 bases from J, with 8 bases between. In germline, CDR1 is LGHNA, CDR2 YSLEER.

This chain joins TRBV10-3 and TRBJ1-2; 9 positions match TRBD1. The CDR3 has 13 amino acids. Germline CDR1 and CDR2: ENHRY and SYGVKD. J was trimmed by 5 bases and V by 6 bases; bases with no gene match: 4. The CDR3 spells CAIRDRGVYGYTF. The CDR3 coding sequence is TGTGCCATCAGGGACAGGGGAGTTTATGGCTACACCTTC.

The chain joins TRBV19 to TRBJ1-2; TRBD1 might be the D (6 bases). CDR1 is LNHDA and CDR2 is SQIVND in the germline V gene (reference sequence). This CDR3 contains 12 residues. The V and J ends lost 5 bases and 7 bases respectively, with 11 bases between them. Here the CDR3 reads CASSWDTGGYTF. The CDR3 coding sequence is TGTGCCAGTAGTTGGGACACCGGTGGCTACACCTTC.

The V gene is TRBV4-2, the J gene TRBJ2-3, with 7 bases matching TRBD2. The CDR3 contains 14 residues. Per the germline V gene, CDR1 is LGHNA and CDR2 is YNFKEQ. With V trimmed by 0 bases and J by 7 bases, 4 bases remained unmatched. CDR3 nucleotides: TGTGCCAGCAGCCAAGAGCGGGGGATAAATACGCAGTATTTT. It translates to CASSQERGINTQYF.

About this clone: The identical CDR3 is also encoded by other nucleotide sequences in the sample. This sequence joins TRBV7-2 and TRBJ2-3, with D possibly being TRBD2 (6 bases). V gave up 5 bases and J gave up 2 bases, with 14 bases separating them. Germline V lookup: CDR1 SGHTA, CDR2 FQGNSA. The length of the CDR3 is 15 residues. The CDR3 sequence: CASSLNGGNTDTQYF. In nucleotides, the CDR3 is TGTGCCAGCAGCCTAAACGGGGGAAACACAGATACGCAGTATTTT.

The V call is TRBV19, the J call TRBJ2-2, with TRBD1 matching over 8 bases. V lost 4 bases, J lost 7 bases, and 8 bases stayed unmatched. CDR1 LNHDA and CDR2 SQIVND come from the germline V gene (reference sequence). This CDR3 is built from 15 residues. CDR3 bases: TGTGCCAGTAGTACGGTGACAGGGGTTGTCGGGGAGCTGTTTTTT. Its translation: CASSTVTGVVGELFF.

This chain joins TRBV27 and TRBJ1-2; TRBD1 agrees at 7 bases. The trim removed 5 bases at V and 1 base at J, leaving 4 bases unmatched. CDR1 and CDR2 (germline): MNHEY, SMNVEV (reference sequence). This CDR3 comprises 14 residues. In DNA, the CDR3 is TGTGCCAGCAGTCCGAGACAGGGTAACTATGGCTACACCTTC. Encoded protein: CASSPRQGNYGYTF.

This clone was counted only a few times. V gene TRBV3-1 (or the pseudogene TRBV3-2) combines with J gene TRBJ2-2; a possible D gene is TRBD2 (5 bases). From germline, CDR1 is LGHDT and CDR2 YNNKEL (reference sequence). This CDR3 contains 14 residues. Trimming removed 1 base from V and 7 bases from J, with 10 bases in between. CDR3 in amino acids: CASSQAEEGGELFF. DNA for the CDR3: TGTGCCAGCAGCCAAGCCGAAGAGGGCGGGGAGCTGTTTTTT.

This rearrangement joins TRBV7-9 to TRBJ2-1; 10 nucleotides agree with TRBD2. CDR1 SEHNR and CDR2 FQNEAQ come from the germline V gene (reference sequence). V gave up 3 bases and J gave up 8 bases; unmatched junction bases: 7. This CDR3 spans 15 amino acids. CDR3 amino acids: CASSFGLAGADEQFF. CDR3 nucleotides: TGTGCCAGCAGCTTCGGGCTAGCGGGAGCGGATGAGCAGTTCTTC.

The rearrangement links TRBV30 to TRBJ1-2; 7 nucleotides agree with TRBD1. V lost 2 bases and J lost 3; bases outside the gene matches: 9. The CDR3 consists of 15 residues. Germline V gene data show CDR1 as GTSNPN and CDR2 as SVGIG (reference sequence). DNA of the CDR3: TGTGCCTGGAGTCCGACAGGGTGGGAGTACTATGGCTACACCTTC. It encodes CAWSPTGWEYYGYTF.

J is TRBJ2-7 and V is TRBV5-1; D might be TRBD2 (6 bases). The CDR3 is 15 residues long. Trimming shortened V by 2 bases and J by 3 bases, and 15 bases separated the two germline ends. The germline V gene encodes CDR1 SGHRS and CDR2 YFSETQ. CDR3 loop: CASSLATGENYEQYF. Written as DNA, the CDR3 is TGCGCCAGCAGCTTAGCTACGGGAGAGAACTACGAGCAGTACTTC.

This sequence joins TRBV5-1 and TRBJ1-5; no clear D gene. Trimming pared 0 bases from V and 4 bases from J, leaving 14 bases between. CDR3 length equals 16 residues. Germline values: CDR1 SGHRS, CDR2 YFSETQ. The CDR3 here is CASSLGPEGANQPQHF. As DNA, the CDR3 is TGCGCCAGCAGCTTGGGCCCGGAGGGTGCGAATCAGCCCCAGCATTTT.

The rearrangement links TRBV30 to TRBJ1-4; TRBD1 matches at 11 bases. Germline assignment: CDR1 GTSNPN and CDR2 SVGIG (reference sequence). The CDR3 totals 13 residues. The CDR3, as DNA: TGTGCTCGCCGGGACAGGGGGAATGAAAAACTGTTTTTT. Amino acid sequence: CARRDRGNEKLFF.

The V and J genes are TRBV7-2 and TRBJ1-5, with D hard to call. This CDR3 is built from 13 residues. Looked up from germline, CDR1 is SGHTA and CDR2 is FQGNSA. Trimming took off 5 bases at V and 0 bases at J, with 5 bases between the two ends. As DNA, the CDR3 is TGTGCCAGCAGCACTGATAGCAATCAGCCCCAGCATTTT. Its translation: CASSTDSNQPQHF.

This chain joins TRBV15 and TRBJ1-1; no definite D call. From germline, CDR1 is LNHNV and CDR2 YYDKDF (reference sequence). V lost 0 bases, J lost 6 bases, and 14 bases lay in between. The CDR3 loop spans 15 amino acids. The CDR3 nucleotides read TGTGCCACCAGCAGAGATATTGTCGGGGATTCTGAAGCTTTCTTT. It yields the protein CATSRDIVGDSEAFF.

The chain combines TRBV5-4 with TRBJ2-1, with 8 positions matching TRBD2. The length of the CDR3 is 17 residues. The V segment lost 0 bases and the J segment 7 bases; nucleotides outside the gene matches: 12. Germline CDR1 reads SGHNT; CDR2 reads YYREEE (reference sequence). CDR3 loop: CASSLDRGSGKDNEQFF. The CDR3 coding sequence is TGTGCCAGCAGCTTGGATCGAGGTAGCGGGAAAGATAATGAGCAGTTCTTC.

This rearrangement joins TRBV6-5 to TRBJ1-6, with TRBD1 identical over 11 bases. Germline V lookup: CDR1 MNHEY, CDR2 SVGAGI. The trim removed 7 bases at V and 10 bases at J, leaving 9 bases unmatched. This CDR3 region has 15 residues. CDR3 protein: CASITPGDRGSPLHF. CDR3 sequence (DNA): TGTGCCAGCATTACCCCGGGGGACAGGGGGTCACCCCTCCACTTT.

The gene calls are TRBV3-1 (or the pseudogene TRBV3-2) and TRBJ1-2, with 7 positions matching TRBD1. V shed 4 bases and J 2 bases; nucleotides not matched to a gene: 4. This CDR3 has 14 residues. Germline CDR1 LGHDT, CDR2 YNNKEL (reference sequence). The chain's CDR3 is CASSLGQSNYGYTF. The CDR3 nucleotides read TGTGCCAGCAGCCTGGGACAGTCCAACTATGGCTACACCTTC.

This rearrangement joins TRBV19 to TRBJ1-1; 12 bases fit TRBD1. Trimming took 8 bases from V and 0 from J; bases not matched to a gene: 16. Germline V gene data show CDR1 as LNHDA and CDR2 as SQIVND (reference sequence). This CDR3 contains 19 residues. The DNA of the CDR3 is TGTGCCAGTGGCTCGGGACAGGGGGCCCTCATAGGGATGAACACTGAAGCTTTCTTT. It specifies CASGSGQGALIGMNTEAFF.

The chain combines TRBV21-1 with TRBJ2-7; the listed D gene, TRBD1, was not tested against the DNA. TRBV21-1 is a pseudogene segment. The CDR3 extends over 20 amino acids. The CDR3 sequence is CASSKRSGSGAERNSYEQYF. The CDR3 bases are TGTGCCAGCAGCAAAAGGTCGGGTTCTGGGGCAGAACGAAACTCCTACGAGCAGTACTTC.

CDR3 coding DNA: TGTGCCAGCAGCCAAGACGGACTTGGCTACAATGAGCAGTTCTTC. Protein product: CASSQDGLGYNEQFF. The gene calls are TRBV3-1 (or the pseudogene TRBV3-2) and TRBJ2-1; a weak D match, TRBD2 (5 bases). V was pared by 0 bases and J by 3 bases, with 9 bases between. The V gene's germline CDR1 is LGHDT and CDR2 YNNKEL (reference sequence). The CDR3 covers 15 residues.

This clone was recorded many times. This chain joins TRBV6-2 or TRBV6-3 and TRBJ2-1; perhaps TRBD2 as D (6 bases). The CDR3 is 14 residues long. The V end lost 1 base, the J end lost 4 bases, and 8 bases lay between the germline ends. The germline V gene encodes CDR1 MNHEY and CDR2 SVGEGT. The CDR3 DNA reads as TGTGCCAGCAGTTACTTCAGCGGGTACAATGAGCAGTTCTTC. Encoded protein: CASSYFSGYNEQFF.